Here is one T cell receptor (beta chain) with its context. The antigen it binds to is not known. Per-base qualities were not stored, and no clone one base away is much larger. The entry originates in a study of shared clonotypes between healthy human individuals (TCRdb year 2020). Regarding the research as a whole: A couple of women and a few men aged 18 to 49 years were included in the cohort. Per donor, three plates each were used for CD4 naive and CD4 memory, two for CD8 naive, and one for CD8 memory. Different laboratories and diverse techniques were used to prepare libraries and sequence TCR repertoires, to increase sequencing depth and limit assay-specific biases. To estimate repertoire size and how much clonotypes are shared between individuals, the study performed deep sequencing of blood TCR repertoires from 4 to 6 healthy adults. Per donor, leukapheresis produced somewhere between about 0.8 and 9 billion PBMCs.

The donors were healthy, HIV-negative adults who had no recently reported acute infections or vaccinations. Every donor was a Caucasian adult residing in Nashville, Tennessee, USA. CD4+ T cells were enriched by magnetic negative selection, after which naive cells were positively selected on CD45RA and the negative fraction was taken as the memory subset. Blood was obtained by leukapheresis, after which PBMCs were separated by Ficoll-Histopaque density gradient centrifugation and cryopreserved in liquid nitrogen vapor phase. Analytical flow cytometry was used to check the purity and quantity of every magnetically sorted T cell population. From each sorted fraction, genomic DNA was isolated and quantified by UV absorbance on a Nanodrop 2000c. Using the deep immunoSEQ assay, multiplex PCR amplified TCR CDR3 regions from genomic DNA. Extracted genomic DNA from each cell subset was spread evenly across all wells of several immunoSEQ 96-well plates, with each plate serving as a replicate. Each replicate PCR for sorted subsets received around 0.2 ug genomic DNA, equal to about 30,000 T cell genomes. Purified libraries were measured with a Qubit 3.0 fluorometer, size-checked on a Bioanalyzer 2100, and measured again with the KAPA Library Quantification kit. Every immunoSEQ 96-well plate was sequenced on a dedicated single-read 150-cycle Illumina NextSeq 550 flow cell. The source study handled its data this way. The immunoSEQ output contained only junctional sequences without quality scores, so filtering could not match that applied to full-length reads. Sequences were annotated with PyIR, a Python wrapper for IgBLAST v1.9, and V/J genes and CDR3 were assigned using IMGT germline references. Reads were removed for weak V/J assignments (E-value above 1e-6), missing CDR3, stop codons, out-of-frame junctions, or ambiguous translated residues. V3J clonotypes were defined as sequences sharing the same inferred V gene, J gene, and CDR3 amino acid sequence. To compute the percentage overlap between repertoires, the number of shared unique clonotypes was divided by the size of the smaller repertoire. RTK rarefaction, the Chao1 estimator, and Recon v2.1 estimates of unobserved clonotypes were used to assess repertoire richness. Generation probabilities were computed with OLGA for all TCRbeta clonotypes obtained by the gDNA method from several donors. Sourced from immuneACCESS, this table was stored by TCRdb with only in-frame sequences that have V and J called. A share of the clones is absent; for the studies checked, an unresolved V gene accounts for under half, and the remainder has no known explanation. V and J calls and clone size are as listed in that table; D and trimming were resolved from the DNA. In all, the sample holds 2 million to 2.5 million clones, and approximately 95% of those were seen once. 0.1% to 0.15% of the sample is held by the ten biggest clonotypes.

The CDR3 sequence holds 16 residues, the cysteine and phenylalanine included. The DNA shown is the 48-base CDR3, in frame from base 1. After removal of 1 base from V and 7 bases from J, the junction retains 7 bases not matched to a gene. CDR1 and CDR2 are read off the germline V gene as SGHDT and YYEEEE. Overall study results and their limits: The small number of donors limited the genetic and exposure-history diversity represented. Higher generation probabilities were observed for clonotypes shared by all four sorted-subset donors than for non-shared clonotypes. Only blood was sampled, and tissue TCR repertoires likely differ from those in blood. Incomplete sequencing was indicated by rarefaction of sorted-subset datasets, despite the large sequencing depth. When several donors were compared, the shared fraction of clonotypes was about 5.4% for naive CD4, roughly 3.4% for naive CD8, more than 2% for memory CD4, and 0.35% to 0.5% for memory CD8. Pairwise subsampling indicated that sequencing depth was expected to affect the degree of clonotype sharing among donors. Estimated clonotype richness was generally larger for naive than for memory subsets.

The clonotype comes from a man in his late teens or twenties in good health. This receptor chain uses TRBV5-6 and TRBJ1-6, and 8 bases in between align with TRBD1. The sequencing input was naive CD4+ T cells sorted from blood. Reading the label with the study, this specimen's cell subset or site is: CD45RA+ positively selected. The DNA reads TGTGCCAGCAGCTTGCTGGCAGGGGGCCAAAATTCACCCCTCCACTTT. Protein translation: CASSLLAGGQNSPLHF.